Following are 18 T cell receptor beta chains from one sample sequenced in a study of technical replicates of blood from several donors (dated by TCRdb to about 2017). Library preparation used the immunoSEQ multiplex PCR assay. The clones in this table, taken by TCRdb from immuneACCESS, are in-frame only. Not every clone is retained; where verified, under half of the shortfall comes from an unresolved V gene, and the cause of the rest is unknown. This sample gives about 74,000 clones in total; approximately 90% of them show up just once. Together, the top ten hold 0.41% of the sample. The sequencing input was T cells isolated from PBMCs. The receptors originated from a human donor in good health.

This chain joins TRBV11-2 and TRBJ1-1; maybe TRBD1 (5 bases). Trimming took off 3 bases at V and 4 bases at J, with 15 bases between the two ends. This CDR3 contains 15 residues. Germline CDR1 SGHAT, CDR2 FQNNGV. Written as DNA, the CDR3 is TGTGCCAGCAGCTTTCGCGGGGCAGGTACCACTGAAGCTTTCTTT. This translates into CASSFRGAGTTEAFF.

The chain has TRBV7-2 and TRBJ1-1, with 7 bases fitting TRBD1. The germline V gene has CDR1 SGHTA and CDR2 FQGNSA. V shed 5 bases and J 7 bases; nucleotides not matched to a gene: 10. CDR3 size: 14 residues. CDR3 amino acids: CASSTLQGRSEAFF. The CDR3 DNA reads TGTGCCAGCAGCACCTTACAGGGGAGGAGTGAAGCTTTCTTT.

The chain is built from TRBV29-1 and TRBJ1-3; possible D gene TRBD1, 6 bases. The CDR3 is made up of 13 amino acids. Trimming removed 4 bases at V and 6 bases at J, with 13 bases between. The germline gives CDR1 SQVTM, CDR2 ANQGSEA. CDR3 in amino acids: CSVAFQGLNTIYF. DNA for the CDR3: TGCAGCGTTGCATTCCAGGGGCTAAACACCATATATTTT.

The chain carries TRBV10-3 and TRBJ2-3; maybe TRBD2 (6 bases). The V end was cut by 10 bases, the J end by 7 bases, with 12 bases between. CDR1 ENHRY and CDR2 SYGVKD come from the germline V gene. The CDR3 is made up of 11 amino acids. The CDR3 loop reads CATGGGNTQYF. Here the CDR3 DNA reads TGTGCCACCGGTGGAGGGAATACGCAGTATTTT.

This clone showed up just once. The chain is built from TRBV9 and TRBJ1-3; a possible D gene is TRBD1 (5 bases). V was shortened by 0 bases and J by 2 bases, with 15 bases between the two germline ends. The CDR3 has 17 residues. Per germline, CDR1 SGDLS and CDR2 YYNGEE. The CDR3 spells CASSVGAGSSPGNTIYF. Written as DNA, the CDR3 is TGTGCCAGCAGCGTAGGGGCAGGGTCATCGCCTGGAAACACCATATATTTT.

The genes are TRBV29-1 and TRBJ2-7, with a tentative D call TRBD1 (6 bases). Germline CDR1 reads SQVTM; CDR2 reads ANQGSEA. The CDR3 has 12 residues. V gave up 7 bases and J gave up 2 bases, with 12 bases separating them. The CDR3 DNA reads TGCAGCGCCCAGGGACAAGCCTACGAGCAGTACTTC. Translation: CSAQGQAYEQYF.

The chain employs TRBV4-3 and TRBJ1-1; 7 positions match TRBD1. This CDR3 is built from 15 residues. V gave up 2 bases and J gave up 1 base; unmatched junction bases: 4. Germline assignment: CDR1 LGHNA and CDR2 YSLEER. The CDR3 DNA reads as TGCGCCAGCAGCCAAAGGGCAGGGGGGAACACTGAAGCTTTCTTT. Translated: CASSQRAGGNTEAFF.

The chain links TRBV9 to TRBJ2-1; 8 bases match TRBD2. With V trimmed by 0 bases and J by 9 bases, 11 bases remained unmatched. CDR3 length: 16 residues. CDR1 and CDR2 (germline): SGDLS, YYNGEE. The CDR3 region has the DNA TGTGCCAGCAGCGTAGTAGGCGGGGGGCGGGTGGTTGAGCAGTTCTTC. Residues: CASSVVGGGRVVEQFF.

The rearrangement links TRBV28 to TRBJ1-5; D ambiguous. Germline V gene sequence: CDR1 MDHEN, CDR2 SYDVKM. With 3 bases removed from V and 2 bases from J, the gap between germline ends came to 11 bases. The length of the CDR3 is 15 residues. The CDR3 sequence: CASSLGSWGNQPQHF. The CDR3 region has the DNA TGTGCCAGCAGTTTGGGGAGTTGGGGCAATCAGCCCCAGCATTTT.

The CDR3 DNA reads as TGTGCCAGCAGTCCGGTAGGGGGTCAGCCCCAGCATTTT. Protein product: CASSPVGGQPQHF. The rearrangement links TRBV6-5 to TRBJ1-5; maybe TRBD1 (6 bases). This CDR3 is 13 amino acids long. V was cut by 5 bases and J by 6 bases, with 11 bases left in between. Germline V gene data show CDR1 as MNHEY and CDR2 as SVGAGI.

The rearrangement joins TRBV27 to TRBJ1-2; D gene ambiguous. V lost 0 bases to trimming and J lost 3 bases, with 5 bases between them. The CDR3 length is 13 residues. CDR1 and CDR2 (germline): MNHEY, SMNVEV (reference sequence). The CDR3 loop is CASSLSQYYGYTF. In nucleotides, the CDR3 is TGTGCCAGCAGTTTATCGCAGTACTATGGCTACACCTTC.

This clone was counted a single time. The rearrangement joins TRBV6-5 to TRBJ2-7; D unclear. The CDR3 spans 14 residues. Germline V gene sequence: CDR1 MNHEY, CDR2 SVGAGI. The V end lost 4 bases, the J end lost 4 bases, and 14 bases lay between the germline ends. CDR3 sequence (DNA): TGTGCCAGCAGTTCGGTAGACCAGACTTACGAGCAGTACTTC. It is translated as CASSSVDQTYEQYF.

The chain joins TRBV6-1 to TRBJ2-3, with 8 bases matching TRBD2. V lost 2 bases and J lost 2; bases outside the gene matches: 6. CDR3 length equals 16 residues. Germline CDR1 MNHNS, CDR2 SASEGT. CDR3 nucleotides: TGTGCCAGCAGTGAAATAGCGGGGACCCTCACAGATACGCAGTATTTT. The encoded protein is CASSEIAGTLTDTQYF.

V gene TRBV19 combines with J gene TRBJ1-3; D might be TRBD1 (6 bases). CDR3 size: 20 residues. The V gene's germline CDR1 is LNHDA and CDR2 SQIVND (reference sequence). V lost 4 bases, J lost 3 bases, and 28 bases lay in between. In DNA form, the CDR3 reads TGTGCCAGTAGTACTGAAACAGGGAGAACGATGAGGCACCTTGGAAACACCATATATTTT. As protein: CASSTETGRTMRHLGNTIYF.

This clone was picked up a small number of times. The chain is built from TRBV4-2 and TRBJ1-5, with D possibly being TRBD1 (5 bases). Germline CDR1 reads LGHNA; CDR2 reads YNFKEQ. Trimming removed 0 bases at V and 6 bases at J, with 15 bases between. The CDR3 consists of 16 residues. The CDR3 protein is CASSQEGGQGRQPQHF. DNA of the CDR3: TGTGCCAGCAGCCAAGAAGGTGGGCAGGGCCGTCAGCCCCAGCATTTT.

V is TRBV27 and J is TRBJ2-1, with D possibly being TRBD2 (6 bases). This CDR3 is 16 amino acids long. Germline assignment: CDR1 MNHEY and CDR2 SMNVEV (reference sequence). V was clipped by 6 bases and J by 2 bases, with 17 bases between them. As DNA, the CDR3 is TGTGCCAGCAGAGGGCGGGCGGGACTTACCTACAATGAGCAGTTCTTC. Translation: CASRGRAGLTYNEQFF.

This chain joins TRBV11-2 and TRBJ2-2, with 9 bases fitting TRBD1. Germline CDR1 is SGHAT and CDR2 is FQNNGV. The CDR3 totals 17 residues. V lost 2 bases to trimming and J lost 6 bases; unmatched junction nucleotides: 10. CDR3 sequence: CASSLRVGTGFPGELFF. The CDR3, as DNA: TGTGCCAGCAGCTTAAGGGTCGGGACAGGGTTCCCCGGGGAGCTGTTTTTT.

The CDR3 DNA sequence: TGTGCCAGCAGCTTTACATCCGAGCAGTACTTC. It translates to CASSFTSEQYF. V gene TRBV7-8 combines with J gene TRBJ2-7; D is uncertain. V dropped 3 bases and J dropped 6 bases, with 6 bases sitting between them. Germline V gives CDR1 SGHVS, CDR2 FQNEAQ. There are 11 residues in the CDR3.